These 8 T cell receptor beta chains share one sample of origin, sequenced in a study of shared clonotypes between healthy human individuals. Assay: immunoSEQ multiplex PCR; the TCRdb copy retains only in-frame clones and omits some. The sample gives some 2 million clones, less than 95% of which show up once; roughly 1% is in the top ten. CD45RO-negative CD8 cells positively selected for CCR7 made up the naive population, which excluded terminally differentiated effector memory CD45RA+ cells. The source material was naive CD8+ T cells sorted from blood. Receptor source: a man aged 18 to 29 in good health.

This clone was detected only once. The chain carries TRBV29-1 and TRBJ2-3; no firm D call. Germline V gene sequence: CDR1 SQVTM, CDR2 ANQGSEA. V lost 3 bases to trimming and J lost 3 bases, with 7 bases between them. CDR3 length: 12 amino acids. The CDR3 protein is CSVEMVTDTQYF. CDR3 coding DNA: TGCAGCGTTGAGATGGTGACAGATACGCAGTATTTT.

For the CDR3, the DNA is TGTGCCAGCAGCCAGGGGGTAGCGGGAGCCCCTTACAATGAGCAGTTCTTC. Amino acid sequence: CASSQGVAGAPYNEQFF. V is TRBV7-6 and J is TRBJ2-1; 9 positions agree with TRBD2. This CDR3 is built from 17 residues. Germline V gives CDR1 SGHVS, CDR2 FNYEAQ. V dropped 5 bases and J dropped 4; count of bases not matched to a gene: 12.

V gene TRBV7-6 combines with J gene TRBJ2-7, with 7 positions matching TRBD1. J lost 3 bases, V lost 5 bases, and 7 bases had no gene match. The germline CDR1 and CDR2 sequences are SGHVS and FNYEAQ. The CDR3 covers 14 residues. CDR3 coding DNA: TGTGCCAGCAGCACCGGGACAGAGAACTACGAGCAGTACTTC. Protein: CASSTGTENYEQYF.

The chain combines TRBV6-1 with TRBJ1-1, with D hard to call. With 6 bases removed from V and 5 bases from J, the gap between germline ends came to 13 bases. The CDR3 is made up of 13 amino acids. Germline CDR1 MNHNS, CDR2 SASEGT. The CDR3 region is CASRVMGGTEAFF. In DNA, the CDR3 is TGTGCCAGCAGGGTCATGGGAGGGACTGAAGCTTTCTTT.

The chain recombines TRBV9 with TRBJ2-5; 10 bases map to TRBD1. Germline CDR1 SGDLS, CDR2 YYNGEE. There are 16 residues in the CDR3. V lost 3 bases to trimming and J lost 5 bases; unmatched junction nucleotides: 10. The DNA of the CDR3 is TGTGCCAGCAGCGGTGCTGAGGGACAGGGGTGGGAGACCCAGTACTTC. Protein product: CASSGAEGQGWETQYF.

The rearrangement links TRBV5-5 to TRBJ1-4; TRBD1 is a possible D gene (6 bases). Trimming cost V 0 bases and J 3 bases, with 9 bases left between them. The CDR3 consists of 15 residues. Looked up from germline, CDR1 is SGHKS and CDR2 is YYEKEE (reference sequence). CDR3 region: CASSLGQASNEKLFF. CDR3 DNA: TGTGCCAGCAGCTTGGGACAGGCGTCTAATGAAAAACTGTTTTTT.

The V call is TRBV27, the J call TRBJ1-5; TRBD1 agrees at 9 bases. This CDR3 region has 16 residues. The V gene's germline CDR1 is MNHEY and CDR2 SMNVEV (reference sequence). Unmatched junction bases numbered 7, after V lost 5 bases and J lost 2 bases. The CDR3 nucleotides are TGTGCCAGCAGTCCCGGGACAGGGATTCGCAATCAGCCCCAGCATTTT. Amino acid sequence: CASSPGTGIRNQPQHF.

This clone was picked up many times. This chain links TRBV28 with TRBJ2-7, with D maybe TRBD1 (5 bases). Germline V lookup: CDR1 MDHEN, CDR2 SYDVKM. This CDR3 region has 13 residues. The V end lost 6 bases, the J end lost 5 bases, and 14 bases lay between the germline ends. The CDR3: CASRPEWGDEQYF. CDR3 DNA: TGTGCCAGCAGGCCTGAGTGGGGCGACGAGCAGTACTTC.